These 20 T cell receptor beta chains originate from one sample sequenced in a study of radiation and T cells in renal cell carcinoma. Time point indicated: blood 2 weeks post-SBRT. Treatment indicated: 15 Gy SBRT to primary tumor, nephrectomy 4 weeks later. Sequencing used immunoSEQ multiplex PCR; TCRdb keeps in-frame clones, though not all of them. The repertoire holds tens of thousands of clones, with around 78% as singletons. This material consisted of blood, taken from a patient whose treatment included radiotherapy and nephrectomy. These TCRs come from a man in his 60s with renal cell carcinoma.

In nucleotides, the CDR3 is TGTGCCAGCAGAAAAGTAGGGATGAACACTGAAGCTTTCTTT. Protein sequence: CASRKVGMNTEAFF. J is TRBJ1-1 and V is TRBV5-6; D call uncertain. CDR1 is SGHDT, CDR2 YYEEEE, per germline. Trimming took off 5 bases at V and 0 bases at J, with 11 bases between the two ends. This CDR3 has 14 residues.

The chain carries TRBV7-9 and TRBJ2-2; 7 nucleotides agree with TRBD1. The CDR3 spans 14 residues. Trimming cost V 8 bases and J 6 bases; bases outside gene matches: 9. Per germline, CDR1 SEHNR and CDR2 FQNEAQ (reference sequence). CDR3 region: CASAGTVRAGELFF. The CDR3, as DNA: TGTGCCAGCGCCGGGACAGTGAGAGCCGGGGAGCTGTTTTTT. The full variable domain, in which reference TRBV7-9 and TRBJ2-2 provide the parts outside the CDR3, is DTGVSQNPRHKITKRGQNVTFRCDPISEHNRLYWYRQTLGQGPEFLTYFQNEAQLEKSRLLSDRFSAERPKGSFSTLEIQRTEQGDSAMYLCASAGTVRAGELFFGEGSRLTVL.

This chain connects TRBV5-6 to TRBJ2-3; 7 nucleotides align to TRBD1. The length of the CDR3 is 14 residues. CDR1 and CDR2 from the germline V gene are SGHDT and YYEEEE. Trimming cost V 2 bases and J 2 bases; bases outside gene matches: 2. For the CDR3, the DNA is TGTGCCAGCAGCTTCGACAGGGCCACAGATACGCAGTATTTT. Amino acid sequence: CASSFDRATDTQYF.

The chain links TRBV9 to TRBJ1-4; D may be TRBD1 (5 bases). Trimming stripped 4 bases from V and 1 base from J, with 17 bases between. The CDR3 has 17 amino acids. From germline, CDR1 is SGDLS and CDR2 YYNGEE. CDR3 in amino acids: CASSLGGAVGTNEKLFF. DNA of the CDR3: TGTGCCAGCAGCCTAGGTGGGGCAGTGGGAACTAATGAAAAACTGTTTTTT. Drawing the rest from reference TRBV9 and TRBJ1-4, the complete variable domain is DSGVTQTPKHLITATGQRVTLRCSPRSGDLSVYWYQQSLDQGLQFLIQYYNGEERAKGNILERFSAQQFPDLHSELNLSSLELGDSALYFCASSLGGAVGTNEKLFFGSGTQLSVL.

The gene calls are TRBV5-4 and TRBJ2-6; no reliable D call. V lost 4 bases, J lost 4 bases, and 12 bases lay in between. Germline values: CDR1 SGHNT, CDR2 YYREEE (reference sequence). This CDR3 is 15 amino acids long. The CDR3 here is CASSPPQVGANVLTF. The DNA of the CDR3 is TGTGCCAGCAGCCCCCCGCAGGTGGGGGCCAACGTCCTGACTTTC.

The V gene is TRBV5-1, the J gene TRBJ1-6, with TRBD1 matching 7 bases. CDR1 is SGHRS, CDR2 YFSETQ, per germline. The CDR3 has 18 amino acids. V dropped 0 bases and J dropped 0; count of bases not matched to a gene: 6. The CDR3 DNA is TGCGCCAGCAGCTTGGGAGAGGCAGGGGGCTCCTATAATTCACCCCTCCACTTT. This encodes CASSLGEAGGSYNSPLHF.

The V and J genes are TRBV5-1 and TRBJ2-7, with 8 positions matching TRBD2. CDR1 and CDR2 from the germline V gene are SGHRS and YFSETQ. Germline trimming cut 0 bases from V and 2 bases from J; bases unmatched to any gene: 7. The CDR3 has 16 residues. CDR3 DNA: TGCGCCAGCAGCTTGGCAAGAGCGGGGGTACCCTACGAGCAGTACTTC. Protein: CASSLARAGVPYEQYF. The full variable domain, its missing parts supplied by reference TRBV5-1 and TRBJ2-7, is KAGVTQTPRYLIKTRGQQVTLSCSPISGHRSVSWYQQTPGQGLQFLFEYFSETQRNKGNFPGRFSGRQFSNSRSEMNVSTLELGDSALYLCASSLARAGVPYEQYFGPGTRLTVT.

Of note for this clone: This may stem from a read error, because a much larger clone lies one nucleotide away. The rearrangement joins TRBV10-3 to TRBJ2-1, with D possibly TRBD1 on 6 matching bases. Per germline, CDR1 ENHRY and CDR2 SYGVKD. There are 12 residues in the CDR3. The DNA of the CDR3 is TGTGCCATCGGTGGACAGACCAATAAGCAGTTCTTC. This translates into CAIGGQTNKQFF.

This clone was detected a few times. The genes are TRBV4-2 and TRBJ1-5; unclear D gene. The CDR3 sequence is 16 residues long. Trimming removed 4 bases at V and 7 bases at J, with 20 bases between. CDR1 and CDR2 from the germline V gene are LGHNA and YNFKEQ. CDR3 sequence (DNA): TGTGCCAGCAGCCGTTTAGTTTCGGGTTCGGGACAGCCCCAGCATTTT. Translating it yields CASSRLVSGSGQPQHF.

This chain uses TRBV9 with TRBJ2-7; D tentatively fits TRBD1 or TRBD2 (7 bases each). Trimming removed 3 bases from V and 13 bases from J, with 14 bases in between. Germline assignment: CDR1 SGDLS and CDR2 YYNGEE. The CDR3 consists of 11 residues. The CDR3 nucleotides read TGTGCCAGCAGCGGCCCAGGGGGGGTATACTTC. Translating gives CASSGPGGVYF.

The V and J genes are TRBV19 and TRBJ2-7, with TRBD1 matching over 10 bases. CDR3 length: 16 residues. Looked up from germline, CDR1 is LNHDA and CDR2 is SQIVND (reference sequence). V shed 4 bases, J shed 1 base, and the junction held 7 bases outside the gene matches. DNA of the CDR3: TGTGCCAGTAGTAGCACCGGGACAGGGGTTTCCTACGAGCAGTACTTC. Protein: CASSSTGTGVSYEQYF. Complete variable domain (other parts from reference TRBV19 and TRBJ2-7): DGGITQSPKYLFRKEGQNVTLSCEQNLNHDAMYWYRQDPGQGLRLIYYSQIVNDFQKGDIAEGYSVSREKKESFPLTVTSAQKNPTAFYLCASSSTGTGVSYEQYFGPGTRLTVT.

The chain uses TRBV6-1 and TRBJ2-7; no reliable D call. CDR3 length: 13 residues. V dropped 4 bases and J dropped 0 bases, with 7 bases sitting between them. Germline CDR1 reads MNHNS; CDR2 reads SASEGT. As DNA, the CDR3 is TGTGCCAGCAGTGCCCCCTACTCCTACGAGCAGTACGTC. Encoded protein: CASSAPYSYEQYV.

In its sample, this clone was seen many times. The V and J genes are TRBV7-8 and TRBJ1-5, with D possibly TRBD1 on 6 matching bases. The CDR3 length is 17 residues. The V gene lost 6 bases and the J gene lost 2 bases, with 20 bases spanning the gap. Looked up from germline, CDR1 is SGHVS and CDR2 is FQNEAQ. In nucleotides, the CDR3 is TGTGCCAGCAGTAAGAGCGGCACAGGGTTGGGCAATCAGCCCCAGCATTTT. Residues: CASSKSGTGLGNQPQHF.

The chain combines TRBV2 with TRBJ2-7, with a tentative D call TRBD2 (5 bases). Germline CDR1 SNHLY, CDR2 FYNNEI. V was pared by 0 bases and J by 6 bases, with 21 bases between. The CDR3 extends over 17 amino acids. The CDR3 coding sequence is TGTGCCAGCAGTGAAGCTCGCCCTTATACGGGGAAGCGCGAGCAGTACTTC. It is translated as CASSEARPYTGKREQYF.

The chain carries TRBV5-6 and TRBJ2-2; 10 bases line up with TRBD2. The trim removed 0 bases at V and 3 bases at J, leaving 5 bases unmatched. The germline V gene has CDR1 SGHDT and CDR2 YYEEEE. This CDR3 region has 17 residues. CDR3 sequence (DNA): TGTGCCAGCAGCTTGGTGGGGACTAGCGTGGACACCGGGGAGCTGTTTTTT. This sequence encodes CASSLVGTSVDTGELFF. The full variable domain, in which reference TRBV5-6 and TRBJ2-2 provide the parts outside the CDR3, is DAGVTQSPTHLIKTRGQQVTLRCSPKSGHDTVSWYQQALGQGPQFIFQYYEEEERQRGNFPDRFSGHQFPNYSSELNVNALLLGDSALYLCASSLVGTSVDTGELFFGEGSRLTVL.

This clone is a singleton in its sample. The chain joins TRBV2 to TRBJ1-6; 8 bases agree with TRBD1. CDR1 and CDR2 (germline): SNHLY, FYNNEI. V lost 6 bases and J lost 5; bases outside the gene matches: 6. CDR3 size: 15 residues. The CDR3 nucleotides read TGTGCCAGCAGCGTGGACAGGGTCGATAATTCACCCCTCCACTTT. Residues: CASSVDRVDNSPLHF.

The chain is built from TRBV2 and TRBJ2-7; TRBD1 agrees at 10 bases. CDR3 length: 15 amino acids. Germline CDR1 and CDR2: SNHLY and FYNNEI. With V trimmed by 9 bases and J by 0 bases, 8 bases remained unmatched. The DNA for the CDR3 is TGTGCCAGTTGGGACAGGGGAGGAGGCTCCTACGAGCAGTACGTC. It specifies CASWDRGGGSYEQYV.

V is TRBV10-1 and J is TRBJ2-5; the match to TRBD2 covers 13 bases. V was clipped by 4 bases and J by 5 bases; unmatched bases: 7. The CDR3 loop spans 16 amino acids. Germline V gene lookup returns CDR1 WNHNN and CDR2 SYGVQD (reference sequence). CDR3 DNA: TGCGCCAGCAGTGGGACTAGCGGGAGACCCAACGAGACCCAGTACTTC. Translation gives CASSGTSGRPNETQYF.

The rearrangement joins TRBV11-3 to TRBJ2-7; D is perhaps TRBD1 (5 bases). V was cut by 4 bases and J by 2 bases, with 15 bases left in between. Germline V gene sequence: CDR1 SGHNT, CDR2 YENEEA. The CDR3 totals 15 residues. The CDR3 DNA reads TGTGCCAGCAGCTCATTTACGTCAGGGACCTACGAGCAGTACGTC. Its protein is CASSSFTSGTYEQYV.

This sequence joins TRBV10-3 and TRBJ1-1, with 8 bases aligning to TRBD1. V lost 6 bases and J lost 1; bases outside the gene matches: 1. The CDR3 is 13 residues long. CDR1 and CDR2 from the germline V gene are ENHRY and SYGVKD. The CDR3 DNA reads TGTGCCATCAGCGGACAGGGGAACACTGAAGCTTTCTTT. Protein: CAISGQGNTEAFF.